This T cell receptor beta chain was recovered during a study of blood T cell repertoires in COVID-19. The CDR3 is 17 residues long. Germline V gene sequence: CDR1 SEHNR, CDR2 FQNEAQ (reference sequence). The V gene end was trimmed by 4 bases and the J gene end by 3 bases; junction bases not matched to a gene: 12. Here immunoSEQ multiplex PCR was the method, and the copy in TCRdb shows in-frame clones only, minus some. The sample carries approximately 220,000 clones, over 75% recorded once. Participants had their cohort set by participant-reported clinical history. The sequence came from a woman aged 18-29 years in a cohort exposed to, infected with or recovered from COVID-19 (not recorded which). The V gene is TRBV7-9, the J gene TRBJ1-5; 7 nucleotides agree with TRBD1. What was sequenced was PBMCs or T cells enriched from blood (not recorded which). The CDR3 coding sequence is TGTGCCAGCAGCTCATTTACCGGGACAGCTTACAATCAGCCCCAGCATTTT. Translated: CASSSFTGTAYNQPQHF.